These 3 T cell receptor beta chains share one sample of origin, sequenced in a study of T cell responses to AZD1222 COVID-19 vaccine. The protocol was immunoSEQ multiplex PCR, while the TCRdb copy is restricted to in-frame clones and leaves out a portion. The sample carries 150,000 to 180,000 clones, more than 90% recorded once. Source: peripheral blood, taken on day 0 of AZD1222 vaccination. These receptors all come from an adult in good health.

The chain uses TRBV6-5 and TRBJ1-2; TRBD1 aligns across 7 bases. After removal of 6 bases from V and 4 bases from J, the junction contained 2 bases not matched to a gene. Germline loops: CDR1 MNHEY, CDR2 SVGAGI. This CDR3 region has 12 residues. CDR3 sequence (DNA): TGTGCCAGCAGGCGACAGGGCTATGGCTACACCTTC. Its protein product is CASRRQGYGYTF.

The chain uses TRBV6-5 and TRBJ1-6, with D maybe TRBD1 (6 bases). Between the trimmed V and J ends, which lost 6 bases and 6 bases, there was a span of 15 bases. Germline V gene sequence: CDR1 MNHEY, CDR2 SVGAGI. This CDR3 is 15 amino acids long. CDR3 sequence: CASSKRGTVNSPLHF. CDR3 nucleotide sequence: TGTGCCAGCAGCAAAAGGGGGACTGTTAATTCACCCCTCCACTTT.

In DNA, the CDR3 is TGTGCCAGCAGTGCTTGGACAGGGGCCATCGGGACTGAAGCTTTCTTT. It encodes CASSAWTGAIGTEAFF. V gene TRBV25-1 combines with J gene TRBJ1-1; 9 bases map to TRBD1. Germline V gives CDR1 MGHDK, CDR2 SYGVNS. V lost 4 bases and J lost 5; bases outside the gene matches: 11. The CDR3 is made up of 16 amino acids.